This T cell receptor (beta chain) was retrieved from a study of T cell clusters in autoimmune cytopenias. Looked up from germline, CDR1 is MNHEY and CDR2 is SMNVEV (reference sequence). CDR3 length: 17 residues. TRB was amplified from 250 ng of peripheral blood genomic DNA per sample. In regard to this clonotype: Its antigen is still unknown.

Broader study findings: The T cell clusters came from computational analysis alone and lack functional validation. Primary autoimmune cytopenia patients appeared to lack physiological T cell clusters present in healthy donors.

One tube held mixed TRB-A and TRB-B primer pools for touch-down PCR. TCRdb re-called the multiplex PCR reads; every CDR3 protein appears as one record, without DNA. Its table lists around 6,300 distinct CDR3 sequences. The same sample was also studied in work on T cell repertoires in aging, cancer and after chemotherapy. This second study says: Across the chemotherapy interval, each cancer cohort showed higher median generation probability, suggesting thymic rebound.

The TCR originated in a human donor in good health. Sequencing was done on a sample of peripheral blood. The chain recombines TRBV27 with TRBJ1-2; TCRdb lists TRBD1, though no DNA is available to test this call. CDR3 sequence reads: CASSRLSLQGKNYGYTF.